The clone carrying this T cell receptor (beta chain) was observed a handful of times. As yet, its antigen is unknown. Deletions cut 0 bases from V and 0 bases from J, with 12 bases between. The V gene's germline CDR1 is SGHRS and CDR2 YFSETQ. The length of the CDR3 is 16 residues. This entry belongs to a study of beta chain features in type 1 diabetes. Regarding the study as a whole: A closer apparent resemblance between naive, central memory and Treg TCRB repertoires was seen in patients than in healthy donors. Across all four CD4+ subsets, people with type 1 diabetes showed modestly shorter TCRB CDR3s.

Sequenced material consisted of expressed TCRB transcripts (all of the isolated RNA was reverse transcribed). Assay: immunoSEQ multiplex PCR; the TCRdb copy retains only in-frame clones and omits some. The sample includes tens of thousands of clones, about 50% of them seen just once. This TCR was sampled from a man aged 25 to 40 with type 1 diabetes. The rearrangement links TRBV5-1 to TRBJ1-1; perhaps TRBD1 as D (5 bases). Sequencing used central memory CD4+ T cells from blood. The CDR3 sequence is CASSLEAGSMNTEAFF. The CDR3 coding sequence is TGCGCCAGCAGCTTGGAGGCAGGGTCAATGAACACTGAAGCTTTCTTT.